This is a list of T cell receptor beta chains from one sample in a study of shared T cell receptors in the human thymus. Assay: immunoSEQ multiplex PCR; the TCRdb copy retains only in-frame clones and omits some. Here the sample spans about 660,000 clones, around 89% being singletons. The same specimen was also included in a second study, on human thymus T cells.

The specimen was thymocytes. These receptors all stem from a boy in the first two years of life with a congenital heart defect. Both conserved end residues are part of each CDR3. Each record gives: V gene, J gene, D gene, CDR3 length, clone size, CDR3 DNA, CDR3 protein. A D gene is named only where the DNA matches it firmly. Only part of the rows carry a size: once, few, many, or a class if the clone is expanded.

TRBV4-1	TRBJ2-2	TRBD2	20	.	TGCGCCAGCAGCCGGAGAGGACTAGCGGGCCCGTTACCGGGCACCGGGGAGCTGTTTTTT	CASSRRGLAGPLPGTGELFF
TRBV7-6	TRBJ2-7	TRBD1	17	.	TGTGCCAGCAGCTTAGGGGATCGGACAGGGTCCTCCTACGAGCAGTACTTC	CASSLGDRTGSSYEQYF
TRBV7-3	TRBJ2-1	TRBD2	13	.	TGTGCCAGCAGCTTAGGGACTAAGAATGAGCAGTTCTTC	CASSLGTKNEQFF
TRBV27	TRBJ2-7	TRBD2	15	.	TGTGCCAGCAGTTCTCCGGGACTAGGGGTCGGGGAGCAGTACTTC	CASSSPGLGVGEQYF
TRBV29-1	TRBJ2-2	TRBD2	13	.	TGCAGCGCTCTAGCGGGAGCCACCGGGGAGCTGTTTTTT	CSALAGATGELFF
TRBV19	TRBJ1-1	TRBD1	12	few	TGTGCCAGTAGTAAAGGACAGGGGGAGGCTTTCTTT	CASSKGQGEAFF
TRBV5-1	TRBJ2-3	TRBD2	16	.	TGCGCCAGCAGCTTGGACAGAGCGGGAGTAACAGATACGCAGTATTTT	CASSLDRAGVTDTQYF
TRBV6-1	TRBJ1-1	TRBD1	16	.	TGTGCCAGCAGTGAATTTAGGGACAGGGTCCACGACCGAGCTTTCTTT	CASSEFRDRVHDRAFF
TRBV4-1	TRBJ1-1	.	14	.	TGCGCCAGCAGCCAAGGGAGAGGGCCTACTGAAGCTTTCTTT	CASSQGRGPTEAFF
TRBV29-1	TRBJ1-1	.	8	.	TGCAGCGTTGGAGGTGCTTTCTTT	CSVGGAFF
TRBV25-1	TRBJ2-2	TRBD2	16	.	TGTGCCAGCGTCCGCTCTAGCGGGCCGAACACCGGGGAGCTGTTTTTT	CASVRSSGPNTGELFF
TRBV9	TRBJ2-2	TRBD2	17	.	TGTGCCAGCAGCGTCCCCATAGCGGGAGCGGACACCGGGGAGCTGTTTTTT	CASSVPIAGADTGELFF
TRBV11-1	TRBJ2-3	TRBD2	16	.	TGTGCCAGCAGGACAAATTTTACTAGCGTTACAGATACGCAGTATTTT	CASRTNFTSVTDTQYF
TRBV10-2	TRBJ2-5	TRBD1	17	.	TGCGCCAGCAGTGAGGACCCTCGACAGGGAACCCAAGAGACCCAGTACTTC	CASSEDPRQGTQETQYF
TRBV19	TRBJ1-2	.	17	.	TGTGCCAGTAGTATAGACCTATCCGGGGGAACTGGAGACGGCTACACCTTC	CASSIDLSGGTGDGYTF
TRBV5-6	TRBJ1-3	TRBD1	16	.	TGTGCCAGCAGCTTGGCCGAGGGGGCTATTGGAAACACCATATATTTT	CASSLAEGAIGNTIYF
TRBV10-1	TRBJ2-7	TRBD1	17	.	TGCGCCAGCAGTGAGTCGAAGGGACAGGGTAGTCACTACGAGCAGTACTTC	CASSESKGQGSHYEQYF
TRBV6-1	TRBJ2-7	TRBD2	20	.	TGTGCCAGCAGTGGTCCGTTCGACTCCGGGTCTAGCGGGGTCTACTACGAGCAGTACTTC	CASSGPFDSGSSGVYYEQYF
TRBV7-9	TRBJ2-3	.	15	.	TGTGCCAGCAGCCCCCGTAGCGGTAGCACAGATACGCAGTATTTT	CASSPRSGSTDTQYF
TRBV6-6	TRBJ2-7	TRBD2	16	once	TGTGCCAGCAGTTACTCGACGAGCGGGGGATCCTACGAGCAGTACTTC	CASSYSTSGGSYEQYF
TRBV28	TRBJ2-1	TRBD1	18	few	TGTGCCAGCAGTTTTCCACACAGGACAGGGATCGGCTACAATGAGCAGTTCTTC	CASSFPHRTGIGYNEQFF
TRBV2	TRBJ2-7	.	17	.	TGTGCCAGCAGCCGGACAGCTGATTCGGCAATTACCTACGAGCAGTACTTC	CASSRTADSAITYEQYF
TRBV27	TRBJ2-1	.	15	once	TGTGCCAGCAGTTTAGGTAGTCTCCCCTACAATGAGCAGTTCTTC	CASSLGSLPYNEQFF
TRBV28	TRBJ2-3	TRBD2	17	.	TGTGCCAGCAGTATTTCCGGGACTAGCGGGAGCACAGATACGCAGTATTTT	CASSISGTSGSTDTQYF
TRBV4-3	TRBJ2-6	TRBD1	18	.	TGCGCCAGCAGCCCCTCCGGACAGGTTCTCCCTGGGGCCAACGTCCTGACTTTC	CASSPSGQVLPGANVLTF
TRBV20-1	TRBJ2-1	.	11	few	TGCAGTGTCAGAGGTCTAGGAGAGCAGTTCTTC	CSVRGLGEQFF
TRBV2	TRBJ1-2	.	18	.	TGTGCCACCCAGACCAATCCGGGGATTAAAGGGCCTAACTATGGCTACACCTTC	CATQTNPGIKGPNYGYTF
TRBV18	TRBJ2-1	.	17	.	TGTGCCAGCTCACCCCGGGGAAGAGGAGGTTCCTACAATGAGCAGTTCTTC	CASSPRGRGGSYNEQFF
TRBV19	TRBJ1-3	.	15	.	TGTGCCAGTACCATCAGGGGCAGCTCTGGAAACACCATATATTTT	CASTIRGSSGNTIYF
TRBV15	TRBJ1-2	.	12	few	TGTGCCACCGAAGGGGGTGACTATGGCTACACCTTC	CATEGGDYGYTF
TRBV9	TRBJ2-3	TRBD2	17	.	TGTGCCAGCAGCGTAGCCGGTAGCGGGAGTTTGGACAATACGCAGTATTTT	CASSVAGSGSLDNTQYF
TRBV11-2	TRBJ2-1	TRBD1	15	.	TGTGCCAGCAGCTTAGGGCCAGGGGGCTACAATGAGCAGTTCTTC	CASSLGPGGYNEQFF
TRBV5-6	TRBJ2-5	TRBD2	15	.	TGTGCCAGCAGCTTGGCGGGAGGGCGACAAGAGACCCAGTACTTC	CASSLAGGRQETQYF
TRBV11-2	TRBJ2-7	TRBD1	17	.	TGTGCCAGCAGCTTAACGAGGGGGCCACAGAGGCTTTACGAGCAGTACTTC	CASSLTRGPQRLYEQYF
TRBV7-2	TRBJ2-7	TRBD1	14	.	TGTGCCAGCAGCTCAGGACAGGGGGCGTACGAGCAGTACTTC	CASSSGQGAYEQYF
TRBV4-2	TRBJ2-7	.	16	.	TGTGCCAGCAGCCCTACGATAACCCGGGGAACGGCCGAGCAGTACTTC	CASSPTITRGTAEQYF
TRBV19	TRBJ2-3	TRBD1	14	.	TGTGCCAGTAGTATGGACAGGGTGGCAGATACGCAGTATTTT	CASSMDRVADTQYF
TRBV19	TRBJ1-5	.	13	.	TGTGCCAGTAGTAGGAGGGGCGGGCAGCCCCAGCATTTT	CASSRRGGQPQHF
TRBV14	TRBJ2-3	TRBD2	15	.	TGTGCCAGCAGCCTAAAGCGGGAGTGCACAGATACGCAGTATTTT	CASSLKRECTDTQYF
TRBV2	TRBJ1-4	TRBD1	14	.	TGTGCCAGCATCCGGACAGGCGCTAATGAAAAACTGTTTTTT	CASIRTGANEKLFF
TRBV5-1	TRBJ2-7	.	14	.	TGCGCCAGCAGCTTGGAGGCAAGGGGAGGAGAGCAGTACTTC	CASSLEARGGEQYF
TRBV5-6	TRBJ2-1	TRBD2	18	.	TGTGCCAGCAGCACCGGGACTAGCGGGAGGGTCTACTACAATGAGCAGTTCTTC	CASSTGTSGRVYYNEQFF
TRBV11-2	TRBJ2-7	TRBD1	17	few	TGTGCCAGCAGCCCCCGACCCGGGACAGGATCCTCCTACGAGCAGTACTTC	CASSPRPGTGSSYEQYF
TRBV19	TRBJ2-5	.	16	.	TGTGCCAGTAGTATCCCTCCGGGAGACGTCGTACGGACCCAGTACTTC	CASSIPPGDVVRTQYF
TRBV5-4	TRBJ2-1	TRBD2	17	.	TGTGCCAGCAGGTGGGGCGGGGCGGGAGCAGGAGACAATGAGCAGTTCTTC	CASRWGGAGAGDNEQFF
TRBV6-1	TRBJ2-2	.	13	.	TGTGCCAGCAAGGCCCCAGGGTCCGGGGAGCTGTTTTTT	CASKAPGSGELFF
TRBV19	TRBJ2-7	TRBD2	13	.	TGTGCCAGTAGTATTAGCGGGAGGGTCGAGCAGTACTTC	CASSISGRVEQYF
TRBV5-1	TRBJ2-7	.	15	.	TGCGCCAGCAGCTTTCAGGGGACGAGCTTCTACGAGCAGTACTTC	CASSFQGTSFYEQYF
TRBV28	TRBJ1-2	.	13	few	TGTGCCAGCAGTTTAGGACAGAACTATGGCTACACCTTC	CASSLGQNYGYTF
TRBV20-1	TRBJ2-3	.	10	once	TGCAGTGCTAGTGCGGATACGCAGTATTTT	CSASADTQYF
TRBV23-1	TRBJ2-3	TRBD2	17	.	TGCGCCAGCAGTCAGGGTGGGACTAGCGCCCGCACAGATACGCAGTATTTT	CASSQGGTSARTDTQYF
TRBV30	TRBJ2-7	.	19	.	TGTGCCTGGACGACCCCCGCAGGTCCCGGAAAACCGAGCTCCTACGAGCAGTACTTC	CAWTTPAGPGKPSSYEQYF
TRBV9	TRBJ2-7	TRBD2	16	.	TGTGCCAGCAGCAAGGGGGCGGCGGGAGGGCCGAACGAGCAGTACTTC	CASSKGAAGGPNEQYF
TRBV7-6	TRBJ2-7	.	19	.	TGTGCCAGCAGCTTAAAGCCCTTCGGGACGCCGAAAGGAGGGTACGAGCAGTACTTC	CASSLKPFGTPKGGYEQYF
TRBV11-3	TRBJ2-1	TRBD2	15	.	TGTGCCAGCAGCTTCGGACTAGCGGCCTACAATGAGCAGTTCTTC	CASSFGLAAYNEQFF
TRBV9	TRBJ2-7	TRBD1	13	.	TGTGCCAGCAGCGCCGGACAGGCCTACGAGCAGTACTTC	CASSAGQAYEQYF
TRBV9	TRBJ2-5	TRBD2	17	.	TGTGCCAGCAGCCTCCCCCGGGAACTAGCGGGAGAAGAGACCCAGTACTTC	CASSLPRELAGEETQYF
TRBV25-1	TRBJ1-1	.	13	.	TGTGCCAGCAGTGAAGGGCTGAACACTGAAGCTTTCTTT	CASSEGLNTEAFF
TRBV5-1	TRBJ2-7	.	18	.	TGCGCCAGCAACCCCACGACCCGTAGAGCCCCCGGGAGCTACGAGCAGTACTTC	CASNPTTRRAPGSYEQYF
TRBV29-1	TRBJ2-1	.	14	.	TGCAGCGTCGGACAGGAGGGCCCTATCAATGAGCAGTTCTTC	CSVGQEGPINEQFF